Listed below are T cell receptor beta chains from one sample, sequenced in a study of patients and donors after allogeneic stem cell transplantation. TCRdb used MiXCR to reprocess the RT-PCR reads, holding one entry per CDR3 protein. Altogether about 87,000 distinct CDR3 sequences are present, roughly 4.9% being singletons, with the ten largest covering 2.6%. Sequencing was carried out using blood, either unsorted or a sorted T cell fraction (not recorded which). All receptors come from a human donor who was either an allogeneic HSCT recipient or a stem cell or donor lymphocyte infusion donor (not recorded which). It is not recorded whose cells these are; they may come from a transplant donor. The conserved cysteine and the conserved F or W are not part of the CDR3 here.

TRBV5-1 | ASQGDGYGYT
TRBV27 | ASRQGQAKPYNEQF
TRBV7-9 | ASSFVQGANGYT
TRBV12-3/TRBV12-4 | ASSLAGTFNEQF
TRBV28 | ASSLYGELF
TRBV12-3/TRBV12-4 | ASRSGKVGTDNEQF
TRBV6-1 | ASSAGRDQPQH
TRBV5-1 | ASSWGVENTEAF
TRBV14 | ASSSQGAVMAQY
TRBV5-1 | ASSLARQGRQETQY
TRBV28 | ASRTRDGAPEAF
TRBV19 | ASRVTGDREQF
TRBV27 | ASTTQGRDEQY
TRBV11-1 | ASSSITPGQVSSYNEQF
TRBV4-1 | ASSQGGVGRTNEKLF
TRBV19 | ASSISTLRQYGYT